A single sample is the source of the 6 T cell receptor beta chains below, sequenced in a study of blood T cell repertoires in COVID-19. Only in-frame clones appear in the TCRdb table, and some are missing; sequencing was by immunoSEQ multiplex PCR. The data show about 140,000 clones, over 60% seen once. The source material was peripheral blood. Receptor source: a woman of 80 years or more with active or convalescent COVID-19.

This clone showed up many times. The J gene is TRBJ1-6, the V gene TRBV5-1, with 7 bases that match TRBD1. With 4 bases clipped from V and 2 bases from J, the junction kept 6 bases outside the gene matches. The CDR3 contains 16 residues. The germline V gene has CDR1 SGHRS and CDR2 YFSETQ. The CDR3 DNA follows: TGCGCCAGCAGCGAAGCTCAGGGGGCCTATAATTCACCCCTCCACTTT. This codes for CASSEAQGAYNSPLHF.

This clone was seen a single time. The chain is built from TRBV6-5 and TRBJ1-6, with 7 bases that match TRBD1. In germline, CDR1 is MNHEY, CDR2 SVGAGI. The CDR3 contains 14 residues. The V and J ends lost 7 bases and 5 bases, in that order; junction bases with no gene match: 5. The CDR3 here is CASTRGQNNSPLHF. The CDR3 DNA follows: TGTGCCAGCACCAGGGGACAGAATAATTCACCCCTCCACTTT.

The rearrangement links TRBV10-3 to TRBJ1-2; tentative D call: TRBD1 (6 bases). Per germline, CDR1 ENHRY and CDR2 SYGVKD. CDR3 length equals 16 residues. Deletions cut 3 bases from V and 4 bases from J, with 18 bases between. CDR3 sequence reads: CAISDPTGGGLYGYTF. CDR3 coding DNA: TGTGCCATCAGTGACCCCACGGGGGGCGGCCTCTATGGCTACACCTTC.

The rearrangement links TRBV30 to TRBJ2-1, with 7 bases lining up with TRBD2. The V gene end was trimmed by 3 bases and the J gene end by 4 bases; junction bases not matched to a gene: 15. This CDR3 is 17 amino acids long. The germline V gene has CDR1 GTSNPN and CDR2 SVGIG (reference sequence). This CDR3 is CAWSDDRRGVSYNEQFF. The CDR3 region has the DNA TGTGCCTGGAGCGACGACCGACGGGGGGTGTCGTACAATGAGCAGTTCTTC.

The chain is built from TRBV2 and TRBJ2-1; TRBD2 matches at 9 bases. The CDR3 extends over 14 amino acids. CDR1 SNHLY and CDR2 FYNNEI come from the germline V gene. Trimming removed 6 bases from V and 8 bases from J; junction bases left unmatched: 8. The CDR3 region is CASSPGLAWDEQFF. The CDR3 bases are TGTGCCAGCAGCCCGGGACTAGCTTGGGATGAGCAGTTCTTC.

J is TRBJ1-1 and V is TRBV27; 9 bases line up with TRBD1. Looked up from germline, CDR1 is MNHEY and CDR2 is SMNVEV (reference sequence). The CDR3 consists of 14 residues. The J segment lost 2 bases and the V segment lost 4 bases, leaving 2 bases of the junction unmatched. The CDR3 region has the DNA TGTGCCAGCAGTTCGGGACAGGGTAACACTGAAGCTTTCTTT. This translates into CASSSGQGNTEAFF.